These T cell receptor beta chains were read from a single sample in a study of CD8 T cells in Susac syndrome. TCRdb re-derived calls from the immunoSEQ multiplex PCR reads in MiXCR, one entry per CDR3 protein. The sample has roughly 110,000 distinct CDR3 sequences; over 90% are singletons. The sample consisted of CD4+ T cells from PBMCs. Receptors originate from a human donor in good health. CDR3s include the opening cysteine and the closing phenylalanine or tryptophan. Each record gives: clone size, J gene, D gene, V gene, CDR3 DNA, CDR3 protein. A D gene is named only where the DNA matches it firmly. Clone size is stated in some rows and not others, as once, few, many or a class when expanded.

>NA|TRBJ2-7|NA|TRBV7-6
TGTGCCAGCAGCTTAGGGGCAGATAGTCCCTACGAGCAGTACTTC
CASSLGADSPYEQYF
>NA|TRBJ2-1|NA|TRBV11-1
TGTGCCAGCAGCTTAGAGGCCAGGGTGGATGAGCAGTTCTTC
CASSLEARVDEQFF
>NA|TRBJ2-5|NA|TRBV20-1
TGCAGTGCTGCGGTTACAGGGATCCAAGAGACCCAGTACTTC
CSAAVTGIQETQYF
>NA|TRBJ2-7|TRBD2|TRBV12-3/TRBV12-4
TGTGCCAGCAGTTTGAGCCCACTAGCGGGGGTCTACGAGCAGTACTTC
CASSLSPLAGVYEQYF
>NA|TRBJ2-1|TRBD1|TRBV19
TGTGCCAGTAGTCCAACCGGGTCGACAGGGGGGGGATACAATGAGCAGTTCTTC
CASSPTGSTGGGYNEQFF
>NA|TRBJ1-3|NA|TRBV9
TGTGCCAGCAGCGGTGAGGGGAGAAACACCATATATTTT
CASSGEGRNTIYF
>NA|TRBJ1-1|NA|TRBV5-4
TGTGCCAGCAGCACAGGGCCAGGGGACGCTTTCTTT
CASSTGPGDAFF
>NA|TRBJ1-1|NA|TRBV29-1
TGCAGCGTTCGAGCCTGGGCGAACACTGAAGCTTTCTTT
CSVRAWANTEAFF
>NA|TRBJ1-4|NA|TRBV29-1
TGCAGCGTTTCGGGACTTCGCGGAACTAATGAAAAACTGTTTTTT
CSVSGLRGTNEKLFF
>NA|TRBJ2-1|TRBD2|TRBV20-1
TGCAGTGCTAGATCGGGGACTAGCGGGAGGTACAATGAGCAGTTCTTC
CSARSGTSGRYNEQFF
>few|TRBJ2-7|TRBD2|TRBV6-1
TGTGCCAGCAGTGAACTACGCCCGTTTAGCGGGAGTAACGAGCAGTACTTC
CASSELRPFSGSNEQYF
>NA|TRBJ2-2|TRBD2|TRBV7-2
TGTGCCAGCAGCCATTCTAGCGGGAGTGGCACCGGGGAGCTGTTTTTT
CASSHSSGSGTGELFF
>NA|TRBJ2-7|NA|TRBV6-5
TGTGCCAGCAGTTACCGCCGGGTTCTTTTAAGGGGCTCCTACGAGCAGTACTTC
CASSYRRVLLRGSYEQYF
>NA|TRBJ1-1|NA|TRBV19
TGTGCCAGTAGTCCACAGATGAACACTGAAGCTTTCTTT
CASSPQMNTEAFF
>NA|TRBJ2-7|NA|TRBV29-1
TGCAGCGTTGAAGACAGGAGAGGATCCTACGAGCAGTACTTC
CSVEDRRGSYEQYF
>NA|TRBJ2-7|NA|TRBV7-2
TGTGCCAGCAGCTTATTTGGACACGATTCCTACGAGCAGTACTTC
CASSLFGHDSYEQYF
>NA|TRBJ2-1|NA|TRBV24-1
TGTGCCACCAGTGAACGGGAGAACTACAATGAGCAGTTCTTC
CATSERENYNEQFF
>NA|TRBJ1-5|TRBD1|TRBV12-3/TRBV12-4
TGTGCCAGCAAACTCGATAAACCGGGACAGGGGCCCGTTCATCAGCCCCAGCATTTT
CASKLDKPGQGPVHQPQHF
>NA|TRBJ1-6|NA|TRBV7-2
TGTGCCAGCAGCTCGGGGTGGGACGGTTCACCCCTCCACTTT
CASSSGWDGSPLHF
>NA|TRBJ2-5|NA|TRBV5-8
TGTGCCAGCAGCCGGGATAGGTGGGAGACCCAGTACTTC
CASSRDRWETQYF
>NA|TRBJ2-3|TRBD2|TRBV2
TGTGCCAGCAGTCCTAGCGGGAGGACAGATACGCAGTATTTT
CASSPSGRTDTQYF
>NA|TRBJ1-1|NA|TRBV12-3/TRBV12-4
TGTGCCAGCAGTTTATCAGGGAGGTCTCCAGCTTTCTTT
CASSLSGRSPAFF